Presented here are 5 T cell receptor beta chains from one specimen sequenced in a study of shared clonotypes between healthy human individuals. Only in-frame clones appear in the TCRdb table, and some are missing; sequencing was by immunoSEQ multiplex PCR. Of hundreds of thousands of clones listed, 73% are singletons. The sample consisted of memory CD4+ T cells sorted from blood. Subset given: CD45RA-negative fraction. The origin of the receptors is a young man in good health.

The chain is built from TRBV15 and TRBJ2-3; D perhaps matches TRBD2 (5 bases). Trimming cost V 5 bases and J 4 bases, with 10 bases left between them. Per the germline V gene, CDR1 is LNHNV and CDR2 is YYDKDF (reference sequence). CDR3 length: 13 residues. Here the CDR3 reads CATSGTSSDTQYF. The CDR3 coding sequence is TGTGCCACCAGCGGCACTAGTTCAGATACGCAGTATTTT. Complete variable domain (other parts from reference TRBV15 and TRBJ2-3): DAMVIQNPRYQVTQFGKPVTLSCSQTLNHNVMYWYQQKSSQAPKLLFHYYDKDFNNEADTPDNFQSRRPNTSFCFLDIRSPGLGDTAMYLCATSGTSSDTQYFGPGTRLTVL.

The sample holds a few counts of this clone. The rearrangement joins TRBV28 to TRBJ2-7; 9 bases are a match to TRBD1. CDR1 and CDR2 from the germline V gene are MDHEN and SYDVKM. This CDR3 contains 16 residues. V lost 5 bases, J lost 4 bases, and 12 bases stayed unmatched. CDR3 protein: CASSPAGDRAGYEQYF. CDR3 bases: TGTGCCAGCAGTCCCGCGGGGGACAGGGCAGGTTACGAGCAGTACTTC.

V is TRBV15 and J is TRBJ2-1; D uncertain. V was shortened by 5 bases and J by 3 bases, with 11 bases between the two germline ends. The CDR3 spans 14 residues. Germline V CDR1 and CDR2: LNHNV, YYDKDF (reference sequence). DNA for the CDR3: TGTGCCACCAGCCCCGCCCCCGTCTACAATGAGCAGTTCTTC. This sequence encodes CATSPAPVYNEQFF.

The chain uses TRBV18 and TRBJ2-7; 7 positions agree with TRBD2. The CDR3 covers 15 residues. Germline assignment: CDR1 KGHSH and CDR2 LQKENI. V lost 3 bases to trimming and J lost 3 bases; unmatched junction nucleotides: 8. Here the CDR3 DNA reads TGTGCCAGCTCACCCGGGACTACACTTAACTACGAGCAGTACTTC. Amino acids: CASSPGTTLNYEQYF.

The chain employs TRBV5-1 and TRBJ1-4; D is perhaps TRBD1 (5 bases). Germline values: CDR1 SGHRS, CDR2 YFSETQ. CDR3 length: 14 residues. V lost 1 base and J 4 bases, leaving 8 bases between the germline ends. CDR3 sequence (DNA): TGCGCCAGCAGCTTGTGGGGCGGTAATGAAAAACTGTTTTTT. Protein: CASSLWGGNEKLFF.